The sequence of this T cell receptor beta chain was determined in a study of T-cell reconstitution after alpha-beta-depleted transplantation in children listed by TCRdb under 2016. In the study overall: Using TCR repertoire profiling, the study followed T-cell immune reconstitution in a quantitative way in children after TCRalphabeta/CD19-depleted allogeneic hematopoietic cell transplantation. Summary of the overall study and its limitations: Over the following months the frequencies of hyperexpanded clones went down, and after one year T-cell counts and TCRbeta diversity were mostly credited to newly produced T cells. In some patients, the high TCRbeta diversity seen at day 60 was put down to recipient T cells and intrathymic progenitors that had survived conditioning. The apparently early recovery of alphabetaT-cell counts about two months after transplant reportedly depended on only several hundred rapidly expanded clones that came from non-depleted graft cells.

This sample's treatment or condition label indicates: allogeneic hematopoietic cell transplantation with graft depleted of TCRalphabeta T cells and CD19 B cells. The children who served as transplant recipients had been given grafts of TCRalphabeta/CD19-depleted allogeneic hematopoietic cells. The library was built by means of PCR. The data were produced on an Illumina HiSeq 2500. TCR library preparation used molecular barcoding, with unique molecular identifiers applied to normalize quantification of the TCRbeta repertoire. TCRdb trimmed the raw reads at Q25, called clones with MiXCR and kept productive beta chains. Entries are consolidated by CDR3 protein sequence, retaining the most common genes and DNA. The sample table holds about 460,000 distinct CDR3 sequences, of which under 12% were seen once. The ten largest clones take up about 2.1% of the sample. The CDR3 numbers 14 residues from cysteine through phenylalanine. Only CDR3 DNA is held: 42 bases, read in frame from base 1. From the germline V gene (reference sequence), CDR1 is GTSNPN and CDR2 is SVGIG. The germline ends are 16 bases apart after V is trimmed by 4 bases and J by 9 bases.

This clonotype was counted ten times or more. Its antigen is unknown. Qualities for individual bases were not recorded, and no much larger clone is one base off. The chain couples TRBV30 to TRBJ1-6; a tentative D call is TRBD1 (5 bases match). The TCR originated in a child aged 2-15 years with inherited bone marrow failure, due to receive a stem cell transplant. The sequencing here drew on PBMCs, taken before TCRalphabeta/CD19-depleted stem cell transplant. The CDR3 in this case is CAWTGTRLSSPLHF. The nucleotide sequence reads TGTGCCTGGACCGGGACTAGGCTTTCTTCACCCCTCCACTTT.